A selection of T cell receptor beta chains follows, all from one sample in a study of T cells in Graves' hyperthyroidism and ophthalmopathy. MiXCR was run by TCRdb on the multiplex PCR reads, yielding one entry per CDR3 protein. The sample carries hundreds of thousands of distinct CDR3 sequences, 38% recorded once. The sequenced sample was blood. All receptors come from a man younger than 35 with Graves' hyperthyroidism. Each CDR3 is given with its conserved first and last residue. Fields, in order: D gene, V gene, J gene, clone size, CDR3 protein, CDR3 DNA. D genes are given only for firm matches. Clone size is given for some rows only: seen once, a few or many times, or a class if the clone is expanded.

NA	TRBV7-9	TRBJ1-1	NA	CASSLPHTLNTEAFF	TGTGCCAGCAGCTTGCCCCACACGCTGAACACTGAAGCTTTCTTT
NA	TRBV7-9	TRBJ2-5	few	CASRGESSGQETQYF	TGTGCCAGCAGGGGGGAGAGCTCGGGCCAAGAGACCCAGTACTTC
NA	TRBV6-5	TRBJ2-5	few	CASRWDGLRETQYF	TGTGCCAGCAGGTGGGACGGACTTCGGGAGACCCAGTACTTC
NA	TRBV7-9	TRBJ2-7	few	CASSFNNAYEQYF	TGTGCCAGCAGTTTCAACAACGCCTACGAGCAGTACTTC
NA	TRBV10-3	TRBJ1-4	many	CAISEFRGQEKLFF	TGTGCCATCAGTGAGTTCCGGGGGCAAGAAAAACTGTTTTTT
NA	TRBV9	TRBJ1-4	NA	CASTGDGQNEKLFF	TGTGCCAGCACCGGAGACGGGCAGAATGAAAAACTGTTTTTT
TRBD1	TRBV6-5	TRBJ1-3	once	CASSSPDRAGNTIYF	TGTGCCAGCAGTTCGCCGGACAGGGCTGGAAACACCATATATTTT
NA	TRBV2	TRBJ2-5	NA	CASSGDPGTQYF	TGTGCCAGCAGTGGCGATCCCGGGACCCAGTACTTC
NA	TRBV19	TRBJ1-1	NA	CASGTGTTNTEAFF	TGTGCCAGTGGGACCGGGACAACGAACACTGAAGCTTTCTTT
NA	TRBV11-3	TRBJ1-2	NA	CASSEGDYGYTF	TGTGCCAGCAGCGAGGGCGACTATGGCTACACCTTC
NA	TRBV19	TRBJ1-5	NA	CASTPGQFNQPQHF	TGTGCCAGCACACCCGGACAGTTTAATCAGCCCCAGCATTTT
TRBD1	TRBV2	TRBJ2-4	NA	CASSEVFGDRENIQYF	TGTGCCAGCAGTGAAGTCTTTGGGGACAGGGAAAACATTCAGTACTTC
NA	TRBV7-2	TRBJ2-5	NA	CASSPGASQETQYF	TGTGCCAGCAGCCCCGGGGCGTCACAAGAGACCCAGTACTTC
TRBD2	TRBV29-1	TRBJ2-7	many	CSVVNAGVSYEQYF	TGCAGCGTTGTCAACGCGGGGGTCTCCTACGAGCAGTACTTC
NA	TRBV15	TRBJ2-5	many	CATSPKLETQYF	TGTGCCACCAGCCCCAAATTAGAGACCCAGTACTTC
TRBD2	TRBV20-1	TRBJ2-2	NA	CSARDGTSGAPGELFF	TGCAGTGCTAGAGATGGAACTAGCGGCGCCCCCGGGGAGCTGTTTTTT
NA	TRBV20-1	TRBJ2-6	many	CSANTGLGSGANVLTF	TGCAGTGCCAACACAGGGCTAGGCTCTGGGGCCAACGTCCTGACTTTC
NA	TRBV29-1	TRBJ1-1	many	CSGQGLNTEAFF	TGCAGCGGTCAGGGACTCAACACTGAAGCTTTCTTT
NA	TRBV10-2	TRBJ1-2	NA	CASSPPESPGYGYTF	TGTGCCAGCTCACCCCCCGAGAGCCCAGGCTATGGCTACACCTTC
NA	TRBV2	TRBJ2-2	few	CASLLVGTGELFF	TGTGCCAGCCTATTGGTTGGCACCGGGGAGCTGTTTTTT
NA	TRBV7-8	TRBJ1-1	NA	CASSFVGVSTEAFF	TGTGCCAGCAGCTTCGTGGGGGTCTCTACTGAAGCTTTCTTT
NA	TRBV7-8	TRBJ2-7	NA	CASSVRDLGYEQYF	TGTGCCAGCAGCGTAAGGGATCTCGGCTACGAGCAGTACTTC
NA	TRBV4-3	TRBJ1-1	few	CASSQLSLMNTEAFF	TGCGCCAGCAGCCAGTTGTCCCTCATGAACACTGAAGCTTTCTTT
NA	TRBV12-3/TRBV12-4	TRBJ1-1	few	CASTRKSLNTEAFF	TGTGCCAGCACCCGAAAGTCCCTGAACACTGAAGCTTTCTTT
NA	TRBV7-2	TRBJ2-7	once	CASSQQSEERQYF	TGCGCCAGCAGCCAACAATCCGAGGAACGGCAGTACTTC
TRBD1	TRBV20-1	TRBJ1-1	NA	CSYGQVNTEAFF	TGCAGTTACGGACAGGTGAACACTGAAGCTTTCTTT
NA	TRBV7-9	TRBJ2-7	NA	CASSSGDASYEQYF	TGTGCCAGCAGCTCCGGGGACGCGTCCTACGAGCAGTACTTC
NA	TRBV6-1	TRBJ1-1	once	CAISEARSRVNTEAFF	TGTGCCATCAGTGAAGCCCGATCCAGGGTGAACACTGAAGCTTTCTTT
NA	TRBV19	TRBJ1-2	NA	CASSARGGSRRGYTF	TGTGCCAGTAGTGCACGAGGAGGGAGTCGTCGTGGCTACACCTTC
NA	TRBV4-2	TRBJ2-5	NA	CASSRDRNLQETQYF	TGTGCCAGCAGCCGAGACAGGAACCTCCAAGAGACCCAGTACTTC
NA	TRBV7-3	TRBJ2-7	few	CASSSIYRTGYEQYF	TGTGCCAGCAGCTCCATTTATAGGACGGGCTACGAGCAGTACTTC
TRBD1	TRBV6-5	TRBJ1-1	NA	CAISYRTGRGGEAFF	TGTGCCATCAGTTACCGGACAGGAAGGGGAGGTGAAGCTTTCTTT
NA	TRBV20-1	TRBJ2-7	NA	CSASGTPKLQQYF	TGCAGTGCTTCCGGGACTCCAAAACTTCAGCAGTACTTC
NA	TRBV7-8	TRBJ1-5	many	CASSLRGTGGDQPQHF	TGTGCCAGCAGCTTACGCGGGACCGGGGGCGATCAGCCCCAGCATTTT
TRBD1	TRBV7-2	TRBJ2-7	NA	CASSLALGQGAYEQYF	TGTGCCAGCAGCTTAGCGCTGGGACAGGGGGCGTACGAGCAGTACTTC
NA	TRBV6-5	TRBJ2-6	NA	CASTPRVTGANVLTF	TGTGCCAGCACCCCCCGGGTGACCGGGGCCAACGTCCTGACTTTC
NA	TRBV15	TRBJ1-1	NA	CATSRDKEVRRQAFF	TGTGCCACCAGCAGAGACAAAGAAGTCAGGCGCCAAGCTTTCTTT
NA	TRBV15	TRBJ2-2	many	CATSDMVQGHTGELFF	TGTGCCACCAGCGACATGGTCCAGGGGCACACCGGGGAGCTGTTTTTT
NA	TRBV4-1	TRBJ1-2	NA	CASSREGELNGYTF	TGCGCCAGCAGCCGAGAGGGGGAACTAAATGGCTACACCTTC
TRBD2	TRBV7-9	TRBJ2-2	NA	CASSGPSGSLYEQLFF	TGTGCCAGCAGCGGACCCAGCGGGAGTCTCTACGAGCAGCTGTTTTTT
NA	TRBV12-3/TRBV12-4	TRBJ2-7	NA	CASSLSRDGDEQYF	TGTGCCAGCAGCCTTTCAAGGGACGGGGACGAGCAGTACTTC
NA	TRBV2	TRBJ2-5	NA	CASSEFFLGGGETQYF	TGTGCCAGCAGTGAATTTTTCCTCGGAGGCGGGGAGACCCAGTACTTC
NA	TRBV19	TRBJ2-5	few	CASGGGAGEGGTQYF	TGTGCCAGTGGTGGGGGCGCGGGGGAGGGAGGGACCCAGTACTTC
NA	TRBV12-3/TRBV12-4	TRBJ1-1	NA	CASTPTESTEAFF	TGTGCCAGCACTCCGACAGAGTCCACTGAAGCTTTCTTT
NA	TRBV4-2	TRBJ1-3	few	CASSPELDTIYF	TGTGCCAGCAGCCCAGAGTTGGACACCATATATTTT
NA	TRBV2	TRBJ1-6	NA	CASSTTGISYNSPLHF	TGTGCCAGCAGTACCACGGGGATCTCCTATAATTCACCCCTCCACTTT
NA	TRBV29-1	TRBJ2-7	once	CSVHQGSDEQYF	TGCAGCGTCCACCAGGGGAGCGACGAGCAGTACTTC
TRBD1	TRBV29-1	TRBJ1-1	NA	CSVPLPDRDMNTEAFF	TGCAGCGTCCCACTACCGGACAGGGACATGAACACTGAAGCTTTCTTT
NA	TRBV20-1	TRBJ1-4	few	CSAVPPENEKLFF	TGCAGTGCGGTACCCCCGGAGAATGAAAAACTGTTTTTT
NA	TRBV7-9	TRBJ2-2	few	CASNSRGNDTGELFF	TGTGCCAGCAACTCGAGGGGGAACGACACCGGGGAGCTGTTTTTT
NA	TRBV5-1	TRBJ1-3	NA	CASSVGHPSSGNTIYF	TGCGCCAGCAGCGTGGGACATCCTAGCTCTGGAAACACCATATATTTT
NA	TRBV11-2	TRBJ1-2	many	CASSLESAPNYGYTF	TGTGCCAGCAGCTTAGAGTCCGCCCCTAACTATGGCTACACCTTC
NA	TRBV5-1	TRBJ1-1	many	CASSAVGGTEAFF	TGCGCCAGCAGCGCCGTGGGGGGCACTGAAGCTTTCTTT
NA	TRBV19	TRBJ1-5	NA	CASSLGQPVVGGQPQHF	TGTGCCAGTAGTCTCGGACAGCCGGTAGTGGGGGGACAGCCCCAGCATTTT
NA	TRBV7-9	TRBJ1-2	few	CASTPTDQYGYTF	TGTGCCAGCACCCCCACGGACCAATATGGCTACACCTTC
TRBD1	TRBV5-1	TRBJ1-4	few	CASSGRDRPNEKLFF	TGTGCCAGCAGCGGAAGGGACAGACCTAATGAAAAACTGTTTTTT
TRBD1	TRBV5-1	TRBJ1-6	many	CASSLGTGDSF	TGCGCCAGCAGCTTGGGCACAGGGGACTCTTTT
NA	TRBV2	TRBJ2-2	NA	CASWGPNTGELFF	TGTGCCAGCTGGGGGCCGAACACCGGGGAGCTGTTTTTT
TRBD1	TRBV7-2	TRBJ1-5	few	CASSLGGGGGQPQHF	TGTGCCAGCAGCTTAGGAGGAGGGGGCGGTCAGCCCCAGCATTTT